This TCR beta chain was sequenced in a study of T cell therapy after organ transplantation. Study outcomes and limitations: Effects of concurrent antirejection and antiviral medications were not evaluable.

TCRdb keeps only in-frame clones here, not all; method: immunoSEQ multiplex PCR. This sample has about 48,000 clones; 94% occur once, and the top ten carry 2.5% to 3.5%. On this clone: What it recognizes is unknown.

Trimming cost V 5 bases and J 8 bases; bases outside gene matches: 20. CDR1 LNHDA and CDR2 SQIVND come from the germline V gene (reference sequence). CDR3 length: 18 amino acids. The chain has TRBV19 and TRBJ1-4, with TRBD1 identical over 7 bases. Source: CD8+ T cells from blood, taken before autologous CMV-specific T cell therapy. This clonotype was sampled from a human patient who had received a solid organ transplant and had CMV disease. CDR3 DNA: TGTGCCAGTAGTGCGACAGGGAGGGGGTACGAAAGAGAGGAAAAACTGTTTTTT. Amino acids: CASSATGRGYEREEKLFF.